Presented here are 26 T cell receptor beta chains from one specimen sequenced in a study of cytomegalovirus exposure and HLA in healthy donors. Both 60 Vbeta primers and 13 Jbeta primers went into the PCR. Measured with immunoSEQ multiplex PCR; TCRdb has only the in-frame clones, and not every one. The sample yields about 160,000 clones, 75% seen once. Sequenced sample: PBMCs. The source is a male donor in good health and CMV-seronegative.

The chain has TRBV5-1 and TRBJ1-5, with D possibly TRBD1 on 5 matching bases. Trimming took off 2 bases at V and 2 bases at J, with 11 bases between the two ends. This CDR3 comprises 15 residues. In germline, CDR1 is SGHRS, CDR2 YFSETQ. The CDR3 region is CASSLGPGGNQPQHF. CDR3 nucleotides: TGCGCCAGCAGCTTAGGCCCGGGGGGCAATCAGCCCCAGCATTTT.

The J gene is TRBJ1-5, the V gene TRBV7-3; D possibly corresponds to TRBD1 (6 bases). The V and J ends lost 6 bases and 7 bases respectively, with 13 bases between them. The CDR3 extends over 13 amino acids. Germline assignment: CDR1 SGHTA and CDR2 FQGTGA. CDR3 bases: TGTGCCAGCAGTTCTGGGGACAACCAGCCCCAGCATTTT. It is translated as CASSSGDNQPQHF.

A few counts support this clone. This chain uses TRBV7-3 with TRBJ1-4; TRBD1 might be the D (5 bases). The CDR3 consists of 15 residues. With 1 base removed from V and 7 bases from J, the gap between germline ends came to 13 bases. In germline, CDR1 is SGHTA, CDR2 FQGTGA. This CDR3 is CASSLRGGAGEKLFF. The CDR3 region has the DNA TGTGCCAGCAGCTTAAGGGGGGGTGCTGGTGAAAAACTGTTTTTT.

The chain employs TRBV25-1 and TRBJ2-1; 8 bases map to TRBD2. The CDR3 is 17 amino acids. The V gene end was trimmed by 2 bases and the J gene end by 7 bases; junction bases not matched to a gene: 13. CDR1 and CDR2 from the germline V gene are MGHDK and SYGVNS. For the CDR3, the DNA is TGTGCCAGCAGTGAACAACTTCTAGCGGGCTGGGCTAATGAGCAGTTCTTC. It codes for CASSEQLLAGWANEQFF.

The chain links TRBV19 to TRBJ1-1; 7 bases fit TRBD1. Losses at the gene ends were 10 bases for V and 0 bases for J; bases not matched to a gene: 8. Germline CDR1 is LNHDA and CDR2 is SQIVND (reference sequence). This CDR3 region has 14 residues. For the CDR3, the DNA is TGTGCCACCGCCGGGACAGCTATGAACACTGAAGCTTTCTTT. It is translated as CATAGTAMNTEAFF.

The chain employs TRBV7-8 and TRBJ2-1; 12 bases agree with TRBD2. The germline V gene encodes CDR1 SGHVS and CDR2 FQNEAQ. V shed 3 bases and J 6 bases; nucleotides not matched to a gene: 6. This CDR3 spans 16 amino acids. The CDR3 sequence is CASSFTTSGGFNEQFF. In DNA, the CDR3 is TGTGCCAGCAGCTTCACAACTAGCGGGGGGTTCAATGAGCAGTTCTTC.

The rearrangement joins TRBV7-2 to TRBJ2-1; 8 bases line up with TRBD1. This CDR3 is 13 amino acids long. V was pared by 4 bases and J by 6 bases, with 2 bases of the junction left unmatched. CDR1 is SGHTA and CDR2 is FQGNSA in the germline V gene. CDR3 sequence (DNA): TGTGCCAGCAGCTACACAGGGGGCAATGAGCAGTTCTTC. This encodes CASSYTGGNEQFF.

The gene calls are TRBV9 and TRBJ2-2; D is ambiguous. The CDR3 spans 13 residues. Trimming removed 3 bases from V and 1 base from J, with 4 bases in between. CDR1 is SGDLS and CDR2 is YYNGEE in the germline V gene. CDR3 DNA sequence: TGTGCCAGCAGCGCACAGAACACCGGGGAGCTGTTTTTT. Translating gives CASSAQNTGELFF.

The rearrangement links TRBV5-1 to TRBJ1-1; 9 bases agree with TRBD1. The germline CDR1 and CDR2 sequences are SGHRS and YFSETQ. The CDR3 is 12 amino acids. Trimming took 4 bases from V and 12 from J; bases not matched to a gene: 7. DNA for the CDR3: TGCGCCAGCAGCCCTCGACAGGGGGAAACTTTCTTT. Protein: CASSPRQGETFF. Complete variable domain (other parts from reference TRBV5-1 and TRBJ1-1): KAGVTQTPRYLIKTRGQQVTLSCSPISGHRSVSWYQQTPGQGLQFLFEYFSETQRNKGNFPGRFSGRQFSNSRSEMNVSTLELGDSALYLCASSPRQGETFFGQGTRLTVV.

This chain joins TRBV19 and TRBJ1-5; perhaps TRBD1 as D (6 bases). This CDR3 comprises 15 residues. V was shortened by 4 bases and J by 4 bases, with 14 bases between the two germline ends. Looked up from germline, CDR1 is LNHDA and CDR2 is SQIVND (reference sequence). CDR3 sequence: CASSTGVRGNQPQHF. In nucleotides, the CDR3 is TGTGCCAGTAGTACAGGGGTAAGGGGTAATCAGCCCCAGCATTTT.

The J gene is TRBJ1-5, the V gene TRBV4-2; 8 positions agree with TRBD1. V lost 0 bases, J lost 2 bases, and 3 bases stayed unmatched. The CDR3 runs 16 residues. Germline V CDR1 and CDR2: LGHNA, YNFKEQ. The CDR3 region has the DNA TGTGCCAGCAGCCAAGAGGCGGGACAGGGCAATCAGCCCCAGCATTTT. As protein: CASSQEAGQGNQPQHF.

This chain's CDR3 is CASSLELAFYEQYF. In nucleotides, the CDR3 is TGTGCCAGCAGCTTAGAACTAGCTTTCTACGAGCAGTACTTC. The chain employs TRBV7-9 and TRBJ2-7, with D possibly matching TRBD2 (6 bases). Germline CDR1 and CDR2: SEHNR and FQNEAQ (reference sequence). This CDR3 comprises 14 residues. Trimming pared 1 base from V and 3 bases from J, leaving 10 bases between. Looking up the rest from reference TRBV7-9 and TRBJ2-7 gives the full variable domain: DTGVSQNPRHKITKRGQNVTFRCDPISEHNRLYWYRQTLGQGPEFLTYFQNEAQLEKSRLLSDRFSAERPKGSFSTLEIQRTEQGDSAMYLCASSLELAFYEQYFGPGTRLTVT.

The chain couples TRBV5-4 to TRBJ1-1, with D unresolved. Germline assignment: CDR1 SGHNT and CDR2 YYREEE (reference sequence). The CDR3 runs to 13 residues. With 0 bases removed from V and 1 base from J, the gap between germline ends came to 4 bases. For the CDR3, the DNA is TGTGCCAGCAGCTTGGCCGGGAACACTGAAGCTTTCTTT. Protein sequence: CASSLAGNTEAFF.

The chain employs TRBV19 and TRBJ1-4; possible D gene TRBD1, 5 bases. Germline loops: CDR1 LNHDA, CDR2 SQIVND (reference sequence). V lost 1 base to trimming and J lost 3 bases, with 9 bases between them. The CDR3 is made up of 15 amino acids. As DNA, the CDR3 is TGTGCCAGTAGTATAGGATGGGGCCCTAATGAAAAACTGTTTTTT. Translated: CASSIGWGPNEKLFF.

This clone has only a few counts. The chain carries TRBV4-2 and TRBJ2-7; TRBD2 might be the D (5 bases). Trimming took off 0 bases at V and 2 bases at J, with 11 bases between the two ends. Germline V gene data show CDR1 as LGHNA and CDR2 as YNFKEQ. The CDR3 contains 15 residues. The DNA for the CDR3 is TGTGCCAGCAGCCAAGATGGCTCCGGGGCCTACGAGCAGTACTTC. Its translation is CASSQDGSGAYEQYF.

This sequence joins TRBV30 and TRBJ1-1; TRBD1 aligns across 8 bases. The CDR3 spans 12 residues. After removal of 6 bases from V and 7 bases from J, the junction contained 7 bases not matched to a gene. Germline V lookup: CDR1 GTSNPN, CDR2 SVGIG (reference sequence). The CDR3 loop is CACQQGEVEAFF. CDR3 bases: TGTGCCTGCCAACAGGGGGAGGTTGAAGCTTTCTTT.

This sequence joins TRBV10-2 and TRBJ2-7; D perhaps matches TRBD1 (6 bases). CDR3 size: 14 residues. From germline, CDR1 is WSHSY and CDR2 SAAADI. Deletions cut 7 bases from V and 4 bases from J, with 17 bases between. CDR3 nucleotides: TGCGCCAGCACCAGAGGACAGCCCGATTACGAGCAGTACTTC. It codes for CASTRGQPDYEQYF.

V and J are TRBV7-9 and TRBJ1-2, with D tentatively TRBD1 (6 bases). The CDR3 length is 13 residues. V lost 8 bases, J lost 10 bases, and 20 bases lay in between. Germline V gene sequence: CDR1 SEHNR, CDR2 FQNEAQ (reference sequence). As DNA, the CDR3 is TGTGCCAGCTCCCGACAGGACGAGATGGTCTACACCTTC. This gives the protein CASSRQDEMVYTF.

The chain is built from TRBV6-5 and TRBJ1-2, with 8 positions matching TRBD1. CDR1 and CDR2 (germline): MNHEY, SVGAGI. This CDR3 is built from 15 residues. V trimming: 4 bases; J trimming: 3 bases; junction bases outside the gene matches: 7. CDR3 amino acids: CASSSPDRAHYGYTF. The CDR3 nucleotides are TGTGCCAGCAGTTCCCCGGACAGGGCCCACTATGGCTACACCTTC.

A few counts support this clone. The rearrangement uses TRBV18 and TRBJ1-4, with TRBD1 as a possible D gene (6 bases). The V end lost 6 bases, the J end lost 5 bases, and 16 bases lay between the germline ends. Looked up from germline, CDR1 is KGHSH and CDR2 is LQKENI. This CDR3 comprises 15 residues. The CDR3 DNA follows: TGTGCCAGCTCTCCTCCGACAGGCAAGAATGAAAAACTGTTTTTT. Amino acid sequence: CASSPPTGKNEKLFF.

The CDR3 nucleotides read TGTGCCAGCAGCGTAGGCTCTAGCGGGAGGATCTACTCCTACAATGAGCAGTTCTTC. Translated: CASSVGSSGRIYSYNEQFF. The chain links TRBV9 to TRBJ2-1; 11 nucleotides align to TRBD2. CDR3 length: 19 residues. Looked up from germline, CDR1 is SGDLS and CDR2 is YYNGEE. V lost 0 bases to trimming and J lost 0 bases; unmatched junction nucleotides: 8.

The J gene is TRBJ2-7, the V gene TRBV7-8, with 8 bases aligning to TRBD2. Per the germline V gene, CDR1 is SGHVS and CDR2 is FQNEAQ. This CDR3 is built from 13 residues. Germline trimming cut 8 bases from V and 4 bases from J; bases unmatched to any gene: 7. CDR3 sequence: CASGSGGWYEQYF. In nucleotides, the CDR3 is TGTGCCAGCGGAAGCGGGGGTTGGTACGAGCAGTACTTC.

A word on this clone: Other DNA variants within this sample encode the same CDR3. The V and J genes are TRBV5-1 and TRBJ2-7, with 8 bases matching TRBD1. Per the germline V gene, CDR1 is SGHRS and CDR2 is YFSETQ. This CDR3 spans 14 amino acids. Germline trimming cut 0 bases from V and 5 bases from J; bases unmatched to any gene: 4. The CDR3, as DNA: TGCGCCAGCAGCTTGGGACAGGGGTTGGACGAGCAGTACTTC. Translated, it gives CASSLGQGLDEQYF. Based on the CDR3 plus reference TRBV5-1 and TRBJ2-7, the full variable domain is KAGVTQTPRYLIKTRGQQVTLSCSPISGHRSVSWYQQTPGQGLQFLFEYFSETQRNKGNFPGRFSGRQFSNSRSEMNVSTLELGDSALYLCASSLGQGLDEQYFGPGTRLTVT.

The chain carries TRBV28 and TRBJ2-5; D not resolved. CDR1 MDHEN and CDR2 SYDVKM come from the germline V gene. The CDR3 runs to 13 residues. V lost 4 bases to trimming and J lost 3 bases, with 9 bases between them. The CDR3 DNA reads as TGTGCCAGCAGTTGGGCCAGTGAAGAGACCCAGTACTTC. Its protein product is CASSWASEETQYF.

Here the CDR3 DNA reads TGCGCCAGCAGCCCATCCTCTGGGGCCAACGTCCTGACTTTC. Translated: CASSPSSGANVLTF. V and J are TRBV5-1 and TRBJ2-6; D unresolved. CDR1 SGHRS and CDR2 YFSETQ come from the germline V gene. Trimming left V 4 bases short and J 0 bases short, with 5 bases between. This CDR3 comprises 14 residues.

The chain recombines TRBV19 with TRBJ1-2, with D unresolved. The CDR3 totals 14 residues. CDR1 LNHDA and CDR2 SQIVND come from the germline V gene (reference sequence). V lost 5 bases, J lost 5 bases, and 15 bases lay in between. The CDR3 protein is CASSRSDGIYGYTF. As DNA, the CDR3 is TGTGCCAGTAGTCGTTCGGACGGGATATATGGCTACACCTTC.